These 29 T cell receptor beta chains share one sample of origin, sequenced in a study of vaccination and CD4 T cells after COVID-19. Treatment denoted: roughly 10-day PBMC culture with coronavirus spike peptide pools or control peptides (ViraFEST assay). The antigens for these receptors are not known. Cultured CD4+ T cells had their DNA profiled by the Oncomine TCR Beta short-read assay. TCRdb independently ran MiXCR on the PCR reads; one entry per CDR3 protein. The data show over 8,000 distinct CDR3 sequences, with around 54% seen just once and 6% to 9.5% held by the top ten. Input material: CD4+ T cells from blood, cultured in vitro. These receptors were taken from a human donor who had recovered from COVID-19.

In its sample, this clonotype was seen a few times. This chain connects TRBV6-1 to TRBJ1-2, with a tentative D call TRBD1 (5 bases). There are 12 residues in the CDR3. Germline CDR1 is MNHNS and CDR2 is SASEGT. V dropped 11 bases and J dropped 2 bases, with 12 bases sitting between them. The CDR3 DNA reads as TGTGCCGGGGAGACAGCAAACTATGGCTACACCTTC. Its translation: CAGETANYGYTF.

This clonotype is medium-sized. This sequence joins TRBV19 and TRBJ1-6, with D perhaps matching TRBD1 (5 bases). From germline, CDR1 is LNHDA and CDR2 SQIVND (reference sequence). V was trimmed by 8 bases and J by 9 bases, leaving 14 bases between them. The CDR3 totals 13 residues. CDR3 nucleotides: TGTGCCAGTCGGGACCTTACGGGTTCACCCCTCCACTTT. Amino acid sequence: CASRDLTGSPLHF.

This clonotype was seen more than once but under ten times. In DNA form, the CDR3 reads TGTGCCAGCAGCTTAGCGGGAATGAGCTACGAGCAGTACTTC. Its protein product is CASSLAGMSYEQYF. This chain joins TRBV7-9 and TRBJ2-7; D is ambiguous. The ends were cut back, 0 bases at V and 3 bases at J, with 9 bases in the middle. CDR1 and CDR2 from the germline V gene are SEHNR and FQNEAQ (reference sequence). The CDR3 has 14 residues.

CDR3 bases: TGTGCCAGCAGTTTGAGTAATAGCAATCAGCCCCAGCATTTT. Amino acid sequence: CASSLSNSNQPQHF. The chain employs TRBV6-5 and TRBJ1-5; no clear D. Between the trimmed V and J ends, which lost 4 bases and 0 bases, there was a span of 7 bases. Per germline, CDR1 MNHEY and CDR2 SVGAGI. The CDR3 loop spans 14 amino acids.

This rearrangement joins TRBV15 to TRBJ1-2; D not resolved. CDR1 LNHNV and CDR2 YYDKDF come from the germline V gene (reference sequence). Trimming removed 7 bases from V and 0 bases from J, with 9 bases in between. This CDR3 is 13 amino acids long. CDR3 coding DNA: TGTGCCACCAACCGACGGGCTAACTATGGCTACACCTTC. This sequence encodes CATNRRANYGYTF. Full variable domain (rest looked up from reference TRBV15 and TRBJ1-2): DAMVIQNPRYQVTQFGKPVTLSCSQTLNHNVMYWYQQKSSQAPKLLFHYYDKDFNNEADTPDNFQSRRPNTSFCFLDIRSPGLGDTAMYLCATNRRANYGYTFGSGTRLTVV.

The chain uses TRBV27 and TRBJ2-5; 10 positions match TRBD2. This CDR3 spans 15 amino acids. J gave up 5 bases and V 3 bases, and 6 bases lay outside the gene matches. Germline V gene data show CDR1 as MNHEY and CDR2 as SMNVEV (reference sequence). CDR3 sequence (DNA): TGTGCCAGCAGTTTCACTAGCGGGGTTCAGGAGACCCAGTACTTC. This translates into CASSFTSGVQETQYF.

The chain combines TRBV11-1 with TRBJ2-1, with 9 bases lining up with TRBD2. The CDR3 length is 16 residues. Germline CDR1 is SGHAT and CDR2 is FQDESV (reference sequence). The trim removed 1 base at V and 7 bases at J, leaving 8 bases unmatched. CDR3 coding DNA: TGTGCCAGCAGCTTAGGGACGCTAGCGGGAACAAATGAGCAGTTCTTC. It specifies CASSLGTLAGTNEQFF.

V gene TRBV6-1 combines with J gene TRBJ2-5, with 9 bases identical to TRBD1. V lost 5 bases, J lost 1 base, and 14 bases stayed unmatched. Germline V lookup: CDR1 MNHNS, CDR2 SASEGT. This CDR3 comprises 18 residues. The CDR3 DNA sequence: TGTGCCAGCAGTCTTGGGCTTTATCGACAGGGGGGCCAAGAGACCCAGTACTTC. This gives the protein CASSLGLYRQGGQETQYF.

This clonotype was recorded only once. This sequence joins TRBV4-3 and TRBJ1-5; D remains ambiguous. The CDR3 consists of 15 residues. V gave up 0 bases and J gave up 0 bases, with 6 bases separating them. Germline V gives CDR1 LGHNA, CDR2 YSLEER. This chain's CDR3 is CASSQEGGSNQPQHF. CDR3 coding DNA: TGCGCCAGCAGCCAAGAAGGTGGTAGCAATCAGCCCCAGCATTTT.

For the CDR3, the DNA is TGTGCCAGCAGCCTGGAATTGGGTGAGCAGTTCTTC. Translating it yields CASSLELGEQFF. The J gene is TRBJ2-1, the V gene TRBV5-4, with unresolved D. Deletions cut 4 bases from V and 9 bases from J, with 11 bases between. This CDR3 is 12 amino acids long. The germline V gene encodes CDR1 SGHNT and CDR2 YYREEE (reference sequence).

The chain recombines TRBV5-8 with TRBJ2-2; maybe TRBD1 (6 bases). The length of the CDR3 is 14 residues. The germline V and J ends were trimmed by 5 bases and 5 bases, with 13 bases remaining between them. The V gene's germline CDR1 is SGHTS and CDR2 YDEGEE. Written as DNA, the CDR3 is TGTGCCAGCAGACATAGTGACAGGACCGGGGAGCTGTTTTTT. This sequence encodes CASRHSDRTGELFF.

This clonotype was found a few times. The chain uses TRBV27 and TRBJ1-5, with D possibly matching TRBD1 (5 bases). CDR3 length: 15 amino acids. Trimming took off 2 bases at V and 0 bases at J, with 8 bases between the two ends. The V gene's germline CDR1 is MNHEY and CDR2 SMNVEV (reference sequence). CDR3: CASSLDSYSNQPQHF. CDR3 DNA: TGTGCCAGCAGTTTAGACAGTTATAGCAATCAGCCCCAGCATTTT.

The chain recombines TRBV5-6 with TRBJ1-2, with D possibly TRBD1 on 5 matching bases. Germline V gene data show CDR1 as SGHDT and CDR2 as YYEEEE. The CDR3 has 14 residues. The V gene lost 4 bases and the J gene lost 4 bases, with 14 bases spanning the gap. CDR3: CASSQAQAFYGYTF. CDR3 nucleotides: TGTGCCAGCAGCCAAGCACAGGCCTTCTATGGCTACACCTTC.

The table lists this clonotype with a few counts. Here the CDR3 DNA reads TGTGCCAGCAGTGAAGCGGCGACAGGGATCCAGCCCCAGCATTTT. Amino acid sequence: CASSEAATGIQPQHF. The chain recombines TRBV6-1 with TRBJ1-5; 7 bases match TRBD1. J gave up 7 bases and V 0 bases, and 6 bases lay outside the gene matches. In germline, CDR1 is MNHNS, CDR2 SASEGT. The CDR3 loop spans 15 amino acids.

This sequence joins TRBV7-2 and TRBJ1-1; the D is unclear. The CDR3 runs 13 residues. With 1 base removed from V and 9 bases from J, the gap between germline ends came to 12 bases. Germline-derived CDR1 and CDR2 are SGHTA and FQGNSA. CDR3 loop: CASSLEFLGKAFF. The CDR3 DNA reads as TGTGCCAGCAGCTTAGAGTTTTTAGGGAAAGCTTTCTTT.

This chain connects TRBV29-1 to TRBJ1-2; D not certain. From germline, CDR1 is SQVTM and CDR2 ANQGSEA. Trimming took off 7 bases at V and 6 bases at J, with 12 bases between the two ends. The length of the CDR3 is 11 residues. CDR3 DNA: TGCAGCGCCCTGGTCGGGGATGGCTACACCTTC. This codes for CSALVGDGYTF.

The rearrangement joins TRBV4-2 to TRBJ1-2, with D unresolved. Per germline, CDR1 LGHNA and CDR2 YNFKEQ. The ends were cut back, 1 base at V and 8 bases at J, with 8 bases in the middle. The CDR3 loop spans 12 amino acids. Here the CDR3 DNA reads TGTGCCAGCAGCCAAGGGACGGCGGGCTACACCTTC. This sequence encodes CASSQGTAGYTF.

V is TRBV7-2 and J is TRBJ1-3; D remains ambiguous. Trimming removed 5 bases at V and 0 bases at J, with 8 bases between. Germline V gene data show CDR1 as SGHTA and CDR2 as FQGNSA. The CDR3 contains 14 residues. The CDR3 loop reads CASSLGSSGNTIYF. Here the CDR3 DNA reads TGTGCCAGCAGCCTTGGGTCCTCTGGAAACACCATATATTTT.

The genes are TRBV9 and TRBJ2-7; no firm D call. The length of the CDR3 is 14 residues. V gave up 0 bases and J gave up 6 bases, with 13 bases separating them. The germline V gene encodes CDR1 SGDLS and CDR2 YYNGEE. The CDR3 loop is CASSVGGVGSEQYF. The CDR3 DNA follows: TGTGCCAGCAGCGTAGGAGGCGTAGGGTCCGAGCAGTACTTC.

The rearrangement links TRBV24-1 to TRBJ1-5; 7 nucleotides agree with TRBD1. V lost 3 bases, J lost 7 bases, and 5 bases stayed unmatched. Germline CDR1 and CDR2: KGHDR and SFDVKD. The CDR3 is 14 amino acids. CDR3 amino acids: CATSDGTASQPQHF. DNA of the CDR3: TGTGCCACCAGTGATGGGACAGCCAGCCAGCCCCAGCATTTT.

The V call is TRBV6-5, the J call TRBJ1-1; D is undetermined. Deletions cut 4 bases from V and 7 bases from J, with 4 bases between. Germline CDR1 is MNHEY and CDR2 is SVGAGI. The CDR3 is made up of 10 amino acids. The CDR3 protein is CASSWFEAFF. Written as DNA, the CDR3 is TGTGCCAGCAGTTGGTTTGAAGCTTTCTTT.

V and J are TRBV5-6 and TRBJ2-7, with D perhaps given as TRBD1 or TRBD2 (5 bases each). This CDR3 is built from 16 residues. Trimming shortened V by 1 base and J by 4 bases, and 18 bases separated the two germline ends. Germline V CDR1 and CDR2: SGHDT, YYEEEE. The CDR3 DNA sequence: TGTGCCAGCAGCTTGAAGGGGAGTCACTCGGTTTACGAGCAGTACTTC. Amino acids: CASSLKGSHSVYEQYF. The full variable domain, its missing parts supplied by reference TRBV5-6 and TRBJ2-7, is DAGVTQSPTHLIKTRGQQVTLRCSPKSGHDTVSWYQQALGQGPQFIFQYYEEEERQRGNFPDRFSGHQFPNYSSELNVNALLLGDSALYLCASSLKGSHSVYEQYFGPGTRLTVT.

This rearrangement joins TRBV28 to TRBJ1-2; TRBD1 agrees at 12 bases. V shed 4 bases and J 4 bases; nucleotides not matched to a gene: 10. In germline, CDR1 is MDHEN, CDR2 SYDVKM. The CDR3 runs to 17 residues. CDR3 amino acids: CASSSSGTGGWSYGYTF. In DNA form, the CDR3 reads TGTGCCAGCAGTTCTTCAGGGACAGGGGGCTGGAGCTATGGCTACACCTTC.

This clonotype was counted only a few times. For the CDR3, the DNA is TGTGCCAGCAGCTTCATGGGACAGGGAGTAATGAACACTGAAGCTTTCTTT. As protein: CASSFMGQGVMNTEAFF. This rearrangement joins TRBV7-8 to TRBJ1-1; 9 bases align to TRBD1. This CDR3 has 17 amino acids. CDR1 and CDR2 from the germline V gene are SGHVS and FQNEAQ. The J segment lost 0 bases and the V segment lost 3 bases, leaving 8 bases of the junction unmatched.

This rearrangement joins TRBV7-9 to TRBJ1-1; D is ambiguous. The germline V gene has CDR1 SEHNR and CDR2 FQNEAQ (reference sequence). CDR3 size: 9 residues. Trimming left V 10 bases short and J 10 bases short, with 10 bases between. This CDR3 is CAIGRGAFF. The CDR3 DNA is TGTGCCATAGGCCGCGGAGCTTTCTTT.

A single count supports this clonotype. The chain employs TRBV24-1 and TRBJ1-2; D is possibly TRBD1 (5 bases). Germline V CDR1 and CDR2: KGHDR, SFDVKD. V lost 6 bases to trimming and J lost 2 bases, with 12 bases between them. The CDR3 spans 14 residues. DNA for the CDR3: TGTGCCACCAGTCTCCGGGACCGAAACTATGGCTACACCTTC. Residues: CATSLRDRNYGYTF.

The J gene is TRBJ1-4, the V gene TRBV24-1; D is unclear. In germline, CDR1 is KGHDR, CDR2 SFDVKD. Trimming pared 3 bases from V and 10 bases from J, leaving 11 bases between. The CDR3 sequence is 13 residues long. Written as DNA, the CDR3 is TGTGCCACCAGTGATGACTTTCAGTCAAAACTGTTTTTT. As protein: CATSDDFQSKLFF.

The V call is TRBV5-1, the J call TRBJ2-7, with 14 positions matching TRBD2. The CDR3 has 18 amino acids. Germline V CDR1 and CDR2: SGHRS, YFSETQ. J was trimmed by 1 base and V by 4 bases; bases with no gene match: 10. CDR3 residues: CASSQRLAGGLLSYEQYF. CDR3 DNA: TGCGCCAGCAGCCAACGACTAGCGGGGGGGTTATTATCCTACGAGCAGTACTTC.

The J gene is TRBJ2-3, the V gene TRBV20-1, with 10 bases matching TRBD1. Germline assignment: CDR1 DFQATT and CDR2 SNEGSKA (reference sequence). Trimming removed 6 bases from V and 3 bases from J; junction bases left unmatched: 9. CDR3 length: 15 residues. The chain's CDR3 is CSAQNRDRGTDTQYF. Here the CDR3 DNA reads TGCAGTGCCCAAAACCGGGACAGGGGAACAGATACGCAGTATTTT.